The 30 T cell receptor beta chains below were found in one sample sequenced in a study of blood T cells in healthy people across ages. Alongside a J-beta primer mix, a sample-barcoded 5' primer served in a second PCR lasting about 7 to 12 cycles. TCRdb redid the calling of the 5' RACE reads with MiXCR, one entry per CDR3 protein. Seen here are about 900,000 distinct CDR3 sequences, 48% observed once, and the top ten hold under 15%. Source material: blood. All receptors derive from a young man in good health.

This chain uses TRBV7-3 with TRBJ2-7, with unresolved D. The DNA end lines up better with TRBJ2-5; the J call may be wrong. The CDR3 runs 14 residues. Germline loops: CDR1 SGHTA, CDR2 FQGTGA. CDR3 sequence reads: CASSLGPGWVTQYF. Written as DNA, the CDR3 is TGTGCCAGCAGCTTAGGTCCAGGTTGGGTGACCCAGTACTTC.

The chain recombines TRBV5-1 with TRBJ2-1; 10 bases fit TRBD2. V shed 1 base and J 3 bases; nucleotides not matched to a gene: 4. Germline CDR1 is SGHRS and CDR2 is YFSETQ. The CDR3 loop spans 16 amino acids. The CDR3 DNA sequence: TGCGCCAGCAGCTTGCACCTAGCGGGGGACTACAATGAGCAGTTCTTC. Protein: CASSLHLAGDYNEQFF.

This clonotype was seen a few times. V gene TRBV29-1 combines with J gene TRBJ2-3; 9 nucleotides agree with TRBD2. V lost 1 base to trimming and J lost 1 base; unmatched junction nucleotides: 3. Per germline, CDR1 SQVTM and CDR2 ANQGSEA. The CDR3 is 15 residues long. The CDR3 DNA sequence: TGCAGCGTTGAAGGGGCTAGCGGGGGCACAGATACGCAGTATTTT. Its protein product is CSVEGASGGTDTQYF.

J is TRBJ2-5 and V is TRBV7-2; D is unresolved. The J call could be wrong; TRBJ2-7 is a better fit for the DNA end. In germline, CDR1 is SGHTA, CDR2 FQGNSA. The CDR3 is 13 amino acids. CDR3 DNA: TGTGCCAGCAGCCCTTCTACCCCCTACGAGCAGTACTTC. This encodes CASSPSTPYEQYF.

V gene TRBV5-1 combines with J gene TRBJ2-5; no reliable D call. CDR3 length: 15 residues. Germline CDR1 SGHRS, CDR2 YFSETQ. Trimming shortened V by 0 bases and J by 2 bases, and 11 bases separated the two germline ends. CDR3 in amino acids: CASSLGLTIQETQYF. The CDR3 nucleotides read TGCGCCAGCAGCTTGGGTCTAACGATACAAGAGACCCAGTACTTC.

This clonotype was recorded at least ten times. V and J are TRBV9 and TRBJ2-7; TRBD2 matches at 9 bases. Germline CDR1 SGDLS, CDR2 YYNGEE. This CDR3 spans 15 amino acids. J gave up 5 bases and V 3 bases, and 9 bases lay outside the gene matches. The CDR3 DNA reads TGTGCCAGCAGCGCGCGCGGGACTAGCCGTCACGAGCAGTACTTC. Translated, it gives CASSARGTSRHEQYF. Full variable domain (rest looked up from reference TRBV9 and TRBJ2-7): DSGVTQTPKHLITATGQRVTLRCSPRSGDLSVYWYQQSLDQGLQFLIQYYNGEERAKGNILERFSAQQFPDLHSELNLSSLELGDSALYFCASSARGTSRHEQYFGPGTRLTVT.

This clonotype was detected a few times. This chain connects TRBV20-1 to TRBJ2-5, with TRBD1 identical over 9 bases. Germline V gene sequence: CDR1 DFQATT, CDR2 SNEGSKA (reference sequence). The CDR3 length is 15 residues. The junction had 11 bases not matched to a gene; V was cut back by 4 bases and J by 5 bases. The DNA of the CDR3 is TGCAGTGCTAAGAATATGGGACAGGGAAATGAGACCCAGTACTTC. The encoded protein is CSAKNMGQGNETQYF.

The chain links TRBV5-1 to TRBJ2-3; no firm D call. Germline V lookup: CDR1 SGHRS, CDR2 YFSETQ. V lost 4 bases and J 5 bases, leaving 8 bases between the germline ends. The CDR3 has 12 residues. The CDR3 nucleotides read TGCGCCAGCAGCGCGGCTCGAGATACGCAGTATTTT. It translates to CASSAARDTQYF.

The V gene is TRBV5-1, the J gene TRBJ1-2; the D gene is possibly TRBD1 (6 bases). CDR1 and CDR2 from the germline V gene are SGHRS and YFSETQ. V gave up 4 bases and J gave up 4 bases, with 11 bases separating them. The CDR3 loop spans 13 amino acids. CDR3 DNA sequence: TGCGCCAGCAGCGTGCGACAGGCCTATGGCTACACCTTC. It specifies CASSVRQAYGYTF. Based on the CDR3 plus reference TRBV5-1 and TRBJ1-2, the full variable domain is KAGVTQTPRYLIKTRGQQVTLSCSPISGHRSVSWYQQTPGQGLQFLFEYFSETQRNKGNFPGRFSGRQFSNSRSEMNVSTLELGDSALYLCASSVRQAYGYTFGSGTRLTVV.

The chain is built from TRBV5-1 and TRBJ1-1, with 8 bases identical to TRBD1. The trim removed 4 bases at V and 7 bases at J, leaving 12 bases unmatched. Looked up from germline, CDR1 is SGHRS and CDR2 is YFSETQ. The CDR3 covers 15 residues. CDR3 residues: CASSQLYRTGGEAFF. The DNA for the CDR3 is TGCGCCAGCAGCCAACTATATCGAACAGGGGGTGAAGCTTTCTTT. The variable domain in full, with the rest retrieved from reference TRBV5-1 and TRBJ1-1, is KAGVTQTPRYLIKTRGQQVTLSCSPISGHRSVSWYQQTPGQGLQFLFEYFSETQRNKGNFPGRFSGRQFSNSRSEMNVSTLELGDSALYLCASSQLYRTGGEAFFGQGTRLTVV.

The chain has TRBV11-1 and TRBJ1-2, with a possible D match to TRBD1 (5 bases). Trimming cost V 4 bases and J 3 bases, with 15 bases left between them. Looked up from germline, CDR1 is SGHAT and CDR2 is FQDESV (reference sequence). This CDR3 is built from 15 residues. The CDR3 DNA follows: TGTGCCAGCAGCTCGGGACTGGGTTCTTACTATGGCTACACCTTC. Translating it yields CASSSGLGSYYGYTF.

The chain employs TRBV4-3 and TRBJ2-7; D unclear. The CDR3 has 14 amino acids. Trimming left V 0 bases short and J 7 bases short, with 13 bases between. The V gene's germline CDR1 is LGHNA and CDR2 YSLEER. This CDR3 is CASSQDLGFGEQYF. The CDR3 coding sequence is TGCGCCAGCAGCCAAGATTTAGGGTTCGGGGAGCAGTACTTC.

The chain joins TRBV7-8 to TRBJ2-5; 9 bases line up with TRBD1. The germline V gene encodes CDR1 SGHVS and CDR2 FQNEAQ. CDR3 length equals 16 residues. V was pared by 4 bases and J by 2 bases, with 8 bases of the junction left unmatched. CDR3 loop: CASSSRQGGKQETQYF. The CDR3 bases are TGTGCCAGCAGCTCCAGACAGGGGGGAAAACAAGAGACCCAGTACTTC.

The rearrangement links TRBV7-9 to TRBJ2-5; D gene uncertain. Germline loops: CDR1 SEHNR, CDR2 FQNEAQ (reference sequence). The V end was cut by 5 bases, the J end by 5 bases, with 15 bases between. The CDR3 is made up of 14 amino acids. The DNA of the CDR3 is TGTGCCAGCAGCCTAGGACGGGTCACCGAGACCCAGTACTTC. As protein: CASSLGRVTETQYF.

J is TRBJ1-2 and V is TRBV20-1; tentatively, D is TRBD1 (5 bases). Per the germline V gene, CDR1 is DFQATT and CDR2 is SNEGSKA (reference sequence). CDR3 length: 13 amino acids. The ends were cut back, 6 bases at V and 3 bases at J, with 14 bases in the middle. In nucleotides, the CDR3 is TGCAGTGCCCCAACGGGACTCGACTATGGCTACACCTTC. Protein sequence: CSAPTGLDYGYTF.

The chain links TRBV10-3 to TRBJ2-3; D unclear. This CDR3 is built from 16 residues. Germline CDR1 and CDR2: ENHRY and SYGVKD. V dropped 3 bases and J dropped 0 bases, with 13 bases sitting between them. As DNA, the CDR3 is TGTGCCATCAGTGATGACCCAACCCCTAGCACAGATACGCAGTATTTT. Translation: CAISDDPTPSTDTQYF.

CDR3 residues: CASSLLAGAGNEQFF. For the CDR3, the DNA is TGTGCCAGCAGCCTCCTAGCGGGGGCGGGAAATGAGCAGTTCTTC. The V call is TRBV4-2, the J call TRBJ2-1, with 10 nucleotides matching TRBD2. After removal of 4 bases from V and 7 bases from J, the junction contained 7 bases not matched to a gene. The CDR3 is made up of 15 amino acids. CDR1 LGHNA and CDR2 YNFKEQ come from the germline V gene.

This clonotype was seen a single time. V gene TRBV6-1 combines with J gene TRBJ1-1; D is undetermined. Trimming removed 5 bases from V and 10 bases from J, with 11 bases in between. The germline V gene has CDR1 MNHNS and CDR2 SASEGT. There are 11 residues in the CDR3. As DNA, the CDR3 is TGTGCCAGCAGTCCAGTGGTACGAGCTTTCTTT. It codes for CASSPVVRAFF.

This clonotype was found many times. The chain combines TRBV4-1 with TRBJ2-1; TRBD2 aligns across 10 bases. In germline, CDR1 is MGHRA, CDR2 YSYEKL. The CDR3 sequence is 16 residues long. V was clipped by 4 bases and J by 3 bases; unmatched bases: 6. Here the CDR3 reads CASSLNSGGLYNEQFF. The CDR3 DNA is TGCGCCAGCAGCCTTAATAGCGGGGGGCTCTACAATGAGCAGTTCTTC.

J is TRBJ2-2 and V is TRBV5-1, with 7 bases aligning to TRBD1. The CDR3 totals 16 residues. Germline-derived CDR1 and CDR2 are SGHRS and YFSETQ. V trimming: 0 bases; J trimming: 3 bases; junction bases outside the gene matches: 5. This CDR3 reads CASSLVSGTDTGELFF. For the CDR3, the DNA is TGCGCCAGCAGCTTGGTTTCAGGGACAGACACCGGGGAGCTGTTTTTT.

The chain carries TRBV29-1 and TRBJ2-5; tentative D call: TRBD1 (6 bases). V was pared by 7 bases and J by 2 bases, with 11 bases between. The V gene's germline CDR1 is SQVTM and CDR2 ANQGSEA. The CDR3 spans 12 residues. The CDR3 DNA sequence: TGCAGCGCCGCGAGGGGGCAAGAGACCCAGTACTTC. Encoded protein: CSAARGQETQYF.

V and J are TRBV11-2 and TRBJ2-5; D is perhaps TRBD1 (6 bases). V was clipped by 3 bases and J by 11 bases, with 16 bases between them. CDR3 length: 13 residues. Germline V lookup: CDR1 SGHAT, CDR2 FQNNGV. CDR3 loop: CASSLERQVQQYF. The CDR3 DNA is TGTGCCAGCAGCTTGGAGAGACAGGTCCAGCAGTACTTC.

The chain combines TRBV7-3 with TRBJ2-5, with 10 bases lining up with TRBD2. The CDR3 runs to 15 residues. Trimming at V came to 4 bases and at J to 4 bases, leaving 6 bases not matched to a gene. Germline V gene data show CDR1 as SGHTA and CDR2 as FQGTGA. The CDR3 here is CASSSGLARVETQYF. CDR3 in DNA: TGTGCCAGCAGCTCGGGACTAGCGAGGGTAGAGACCCAGTACTTC.

This clonotype appeared a few times. One end of the junction varies from germline; a read error may be responsible. The chain joins TRBV7-2 to TRBJ2-3, with D possibly TRBD2 on 6 matching bases. Germline CDR1 is SGHTA and CDR2 is FQGNSA. This CDR3 is built from 13 residues. The CDR3 sequence: CASSVADTDTQYF. For the CDR3, the DNA is TGTGCCAGCAGCGTAGCGGACACAGATACGCAGTATTTT. Based on the CDR3 plus reference TRBV7-2 and TRBJ2-3, the full variable domain is GAGVSQSPSNKVTEKGKDVELRCDPISGHTALYWYRQSLGQGLEFLIYFQGNSAPDKSGLPSDRFSAERTGGSVSTLTIQRTQQEDSAVYLCASSVADTDTQYFGPGTRLTVL.

The chain is built from TRBV12-3 or TRBV12-4 and TRBJ2-1; tentatively, D is TRBD1 (6 bases). CDR3 length: 15 residues. Trimming removed 4 bases at V and 0 bases at J, with 10 bases between. Here the CDR3 reads CASSYRVISYNEQFF. The CDR3 nucleotides read TGTGCCAGCAGTTACAGGGTTATCTCCTACAATGAGCAGTTCTTC.

The V and J genes are TRBV29-1 and TRBJ2-7, with D tentatively TRBD1 or TRBD2 (5 bases each). With 7 bases removed from V and 0 bases from J, the gap between germline ends came to 10 bases. CDR3 size: 12 residues. The germline CDR1 and CDR2 sequences are SQVTM and ANQGSEA. The CDR3 DNA is TGCAGCGGTGGGACGGACTCCTACGAGCAGTACTTC. This codes for CSGGTDSYEQYF.

V is TRBV20-1 and J is TRBJ2-7; 8 bases match TRBD2. J was trimmed by 2 bases and V by 3 bases; bases with no gene match: 9. This CDR3 is built from 15 residues. CDR1 and CDR2 from the germline V gene are DFQATT and SNEGSKA (reference sequence). The CDR3 sequence: CSARAMTSATYEQYF. The CDR3 DNA sequence: TGCAGTGCTAGGGCTATGACTAGCGCCACCTACGAGCAGTACTTC.

For this clonotype: A read error may be the cause here, since a much bigger clone is one base away. This rearrangement joins TRBV3-1 to TRBJ2-7; D gene uncertain. The germline V gene has CDR1 LGHDT and CDR2 YNNKEL (reference sequence). This CDR3 has 14 residues. The V gene lost 0 bases and the J gene lost 7 bases, with 13 bases spanning the gap. This CDR3 reads CASSQDGRTNEQYF. For the CDR3, the DNA is TGTGCCAGCAGCCAAGATGGACGAACGAATGAGCAGTACTTC.

This clonotype was recorded many times. The CDR3: CSAIGGGGTGGNGYTF. CDR3 coding DNA: TGCAGTGCTATAGGAGGGGGAGGGACAGGGGGAAATGGCTACACCTTC. The chain couples TRBV20-1 to TRBJ1-2; 11 nucleotides align to TRBD1. Germline CDR1 reads DFQATT; CDR2 reads SNEGSKA (reference sequence). The CDR3 totals 16 residues. V shed 4 bases, J shed 6 bases, and the junction held 13 bases outside the gene matches.

In this sample, this clonotype turned up a few times. V usage is TRBV14 and J usage is TRBJ2-3; 8 bases fit TRBD1. Trimming removed 5 bases from V and 4 bases from J; junction bases left unmatched: 2. The V gene's germline CDR1 is SGHDN and CDR2 FVKESK. The CDR3 spans 13 residues. The DNA of the CDR3 is TGTGCCAGCAGCTGGACAGGGTCAGATACGCAGTATTTT. Translated, it gives CASSWTGSDTQYF.